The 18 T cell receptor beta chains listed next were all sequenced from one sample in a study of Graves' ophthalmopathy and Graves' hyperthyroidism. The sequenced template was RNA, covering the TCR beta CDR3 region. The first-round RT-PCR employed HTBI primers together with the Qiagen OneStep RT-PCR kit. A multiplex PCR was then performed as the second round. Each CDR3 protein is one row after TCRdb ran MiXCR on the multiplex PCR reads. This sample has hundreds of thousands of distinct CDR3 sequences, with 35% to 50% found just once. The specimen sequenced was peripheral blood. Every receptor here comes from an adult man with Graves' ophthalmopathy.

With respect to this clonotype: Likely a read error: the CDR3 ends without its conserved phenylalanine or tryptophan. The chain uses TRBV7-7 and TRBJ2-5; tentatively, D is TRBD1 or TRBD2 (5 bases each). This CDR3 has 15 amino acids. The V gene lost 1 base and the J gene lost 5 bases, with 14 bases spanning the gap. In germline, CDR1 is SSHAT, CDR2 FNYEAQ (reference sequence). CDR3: CASSLGSPGTETQYV. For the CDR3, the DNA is TGTGCCAGCAGCTTAGGGTCCCCAGGGACCGAGACCCAGTACGTC.

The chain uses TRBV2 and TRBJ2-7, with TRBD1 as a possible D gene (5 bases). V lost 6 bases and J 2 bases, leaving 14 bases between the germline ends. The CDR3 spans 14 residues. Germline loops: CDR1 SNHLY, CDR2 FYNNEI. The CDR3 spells CASSQMVTAYEQYF. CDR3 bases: TGTGCCAGCAGCCAGATGGTGACAGCCTACGAGCAGTACTTC.

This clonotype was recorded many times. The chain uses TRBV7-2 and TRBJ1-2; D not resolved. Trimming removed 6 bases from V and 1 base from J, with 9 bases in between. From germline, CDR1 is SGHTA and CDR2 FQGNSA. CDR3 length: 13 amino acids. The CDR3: CASSFTVNYGYTF. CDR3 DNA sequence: TGTGCCAGCAGTTTCACAGTTAACTATGGCTACACCTTC.

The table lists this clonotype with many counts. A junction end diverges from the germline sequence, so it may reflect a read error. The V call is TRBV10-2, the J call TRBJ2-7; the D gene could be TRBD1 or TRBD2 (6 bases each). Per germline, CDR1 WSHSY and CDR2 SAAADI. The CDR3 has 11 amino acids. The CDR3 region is CASRGGYEQYF. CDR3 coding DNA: TGTGCCAGCAGAGGGGGGTACGAGCAGTACTTC.

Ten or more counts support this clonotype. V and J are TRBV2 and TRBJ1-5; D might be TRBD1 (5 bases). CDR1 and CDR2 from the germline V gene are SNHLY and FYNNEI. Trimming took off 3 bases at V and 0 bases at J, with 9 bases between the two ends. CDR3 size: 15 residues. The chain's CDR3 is CASSDRTYSNQPQHF. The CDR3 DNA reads TGTGCCAGCAGTGACCGGACATATAGCAATCAGCCCCAGCATTTT.

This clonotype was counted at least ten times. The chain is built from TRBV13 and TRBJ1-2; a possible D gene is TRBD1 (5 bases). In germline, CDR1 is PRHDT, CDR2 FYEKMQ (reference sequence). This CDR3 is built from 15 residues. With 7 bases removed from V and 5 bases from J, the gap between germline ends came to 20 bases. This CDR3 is CASTGTPERGYGYTF. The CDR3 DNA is TGTGCCAGCACCGGAACCCCGGAGAGGGGATATGGCTACACCTTC.

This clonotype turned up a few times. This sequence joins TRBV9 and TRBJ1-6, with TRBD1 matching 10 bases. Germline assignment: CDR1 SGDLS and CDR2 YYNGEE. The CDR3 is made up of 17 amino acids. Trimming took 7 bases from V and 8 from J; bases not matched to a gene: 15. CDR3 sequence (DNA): TGTGCCAGCTCACCGACCCAGGCCGGGACAGGGGATTCACCCCTCCACTTT. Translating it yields CASSPTQAGTGDSPLHF.

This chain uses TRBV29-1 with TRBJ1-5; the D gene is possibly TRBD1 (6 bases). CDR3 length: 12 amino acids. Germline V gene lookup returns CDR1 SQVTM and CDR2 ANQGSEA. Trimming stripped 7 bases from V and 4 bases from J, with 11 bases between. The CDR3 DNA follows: TGCAGCGAACAGGGCGGTAATCAGCCCCAGCATTTT. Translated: CSEQGGNQPQHF.

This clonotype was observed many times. This CDR3 is CASSERQGRNSPLHF. DNA for the CDR3: TGTGCCAGCAGCGAACGACAGGGGAGGAATTCACCCCTCCACTTT. The chain couples TRBV9 to TRBJ1-6; TRBD1 matches at 8 bases. This CDR3 is built from 15 residues. Germline assignment: CDR1 SGDLS and CDR2 YYNGEE. J gave up 7 bases and V 3 bases, and 6 bases lay outside the gene matches.

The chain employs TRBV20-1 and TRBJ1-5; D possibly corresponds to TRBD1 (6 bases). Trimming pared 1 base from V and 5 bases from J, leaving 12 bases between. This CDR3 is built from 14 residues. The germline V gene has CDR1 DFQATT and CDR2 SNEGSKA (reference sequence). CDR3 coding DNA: TGCAGTGCTAGAGCGCTAACAGGGCATCAGCCCCAGCATTTT. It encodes CSARALTGHQPQHF.

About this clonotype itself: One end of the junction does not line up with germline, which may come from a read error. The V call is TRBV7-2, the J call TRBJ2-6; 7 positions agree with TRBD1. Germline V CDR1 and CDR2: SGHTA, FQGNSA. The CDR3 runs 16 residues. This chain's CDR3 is CASSQATGAGANVLTF. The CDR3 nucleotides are TGCGCCAGCAGCCAAGCCACAGGGGCTGGGGCCAACGTCCTGACTTTC.

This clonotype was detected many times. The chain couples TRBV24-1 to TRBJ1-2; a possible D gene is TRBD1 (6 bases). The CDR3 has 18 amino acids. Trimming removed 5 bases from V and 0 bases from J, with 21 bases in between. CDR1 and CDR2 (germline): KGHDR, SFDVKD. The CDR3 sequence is CATSGVSQGGAANYGYTF. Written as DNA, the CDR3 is TGTGCCACCAGTGGAGTTTCACAGGGAGGAGCGGCTAACTATGGCTACACCTTC.

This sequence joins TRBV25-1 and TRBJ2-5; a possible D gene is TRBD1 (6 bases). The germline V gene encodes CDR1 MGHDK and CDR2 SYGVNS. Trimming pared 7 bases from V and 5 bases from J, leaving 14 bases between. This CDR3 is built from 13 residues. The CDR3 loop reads CASKGGKAETQYF. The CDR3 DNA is TGTGCCAGCAAAGGGGGTAAGGCGGAGACCCAGTACTTC.

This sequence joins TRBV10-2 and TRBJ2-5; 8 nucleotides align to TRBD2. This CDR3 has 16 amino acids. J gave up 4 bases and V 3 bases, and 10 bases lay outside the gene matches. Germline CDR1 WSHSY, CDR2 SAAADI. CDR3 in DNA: TGCGCCAGCAGTGATGGGGACGGGGGGGCCGTAGAGACCCAGTACTTC. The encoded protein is CASSDGDGGAVETQYF.

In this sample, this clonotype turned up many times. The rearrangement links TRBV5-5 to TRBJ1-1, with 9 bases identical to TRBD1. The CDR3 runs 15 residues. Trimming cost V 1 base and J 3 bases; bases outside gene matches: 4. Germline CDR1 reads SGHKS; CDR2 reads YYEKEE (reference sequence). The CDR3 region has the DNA TGTGCCAGCAGCTTGTCCAGGACAGGGGACACTGAAGCTTTCTTT. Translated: CASSLSRTGDTEAFF.

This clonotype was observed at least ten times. CDR3 DNA: TGTGCCAGCAGCTTCGGGGGGGCGAACACCGGGGAGCTGTTTTTT. Protein sequence: CASSFGGANTGELFF. This chain uses TRBV7-9 with TRBJ2-2, with 8 bases matching TRBD2. This CDR3 comprises 15 residues. V shed 3 bases and J 0 bases; nucleotides not matched to a gene: 0. Germline CDR1 reads SEHNR; CDR2 reads FQNEAQ (reference sequence).

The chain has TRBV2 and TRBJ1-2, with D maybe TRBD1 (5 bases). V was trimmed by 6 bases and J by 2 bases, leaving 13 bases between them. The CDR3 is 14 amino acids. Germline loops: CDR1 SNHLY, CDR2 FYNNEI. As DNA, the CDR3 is TGTGCCAGCAGCTCGGACATTAACAACTATGGCTACACCTTC. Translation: CASSSDINNYGYTF. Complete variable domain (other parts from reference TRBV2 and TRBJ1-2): EPEVTQTPSHQVTQMGQEVILRCVPISNHLYFYWYRQILGQKVEFLVSFYNNEISEKSEIFDDQFSVERPDGSNFTLKIRSTKLEDSAMYFCASSSDINNYGYTFGSGTRLTVV.

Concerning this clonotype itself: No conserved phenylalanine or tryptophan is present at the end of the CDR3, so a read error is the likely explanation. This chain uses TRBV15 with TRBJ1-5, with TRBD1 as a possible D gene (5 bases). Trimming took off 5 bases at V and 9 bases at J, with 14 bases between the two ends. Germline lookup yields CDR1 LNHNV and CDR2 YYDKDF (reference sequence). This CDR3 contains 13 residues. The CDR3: CATSRFPGRPQHS. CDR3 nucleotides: TGTGCCACCAGCCGCTTCCCGGGACGGCCCCAGCATTCT.